One sample yielded the 5 T cell receptor beta chains listed below, sequenced in a study of T cells in Graves' hyperthyroidism and ophthalmopathy. TCR beta CDR3 region amplification was performed from RNA transcripts. A first-round RT-PCR of the TCR CDR3 used the HTBI primer set. Each CDR3 protein gets one entry after TCRdb re-called the multiplex PCR reads with MiXCR. This table has hundreds of thousands of distinct CDR3 sequences, 15% to 20% appearing once. The specimen sequenced was blood. The receptors were sampled from a woman between 50 and 59 years old with Graves' hyperthyroidism that later progressed to Graves' ophthalmopathy.

This clonotype was seen a few times. The V call is TRBV7-9, the J call TRBJ2-2; no clear D gene. Germline V gene sequence: CDR1 SEHNR, CDR2 FQNEAQ (reference sequence). This CDR3 is built from 14 residues. V lost 0 bases, J lost 6 bases, and 8 bases lay in between. Here the CDR3 DNA reads TGTGCCAGCAGCTTAGCGCTAAATGCCGGGGAGCTGTTTTTT. Translated: CASSLALNAGELFF.

This clonotype has a count of ten or more. V is TRBV10-3 and J is TRBJ1-5, with D tentatively TRBD1 (5 bases). The germline V and J ends were trimmed by 5 bases and 4 bases, with 15 bases remaining between them. CDR3 length equals 15 residues. The germline gives CDR1 ENHRY, CDR2 SYGVKD. The chain's CDR3 is CAISPGTGGNQPQHF. The CDR3 DNA reads TGTGCCATCAGTCCCGGGACGGGAGGGAATCAGCCCCAGCATTTT.

A few counts support this clonotype. The chain links TRBV6-2 or TRBV6-3 to TRBJ2-3; D uncertain. Germline-derived CDR1 and CDR2 are MNHEY and SVGEGT. This CDR3 contains 14 residues. V lost 4 bases, J lost 2 bases, and 10 bases lay in between. CDR3 nucleotides: TGTGCCAGCAGTTTCCTGACTTACACAGATACGCAGTATTTT. Translation gives CASSFLTYTDTQYF.

The V gene is TRBV3-1, the J gene TRBJ1-5; weak D call: TRBD1 (5 bases). CDR1 LGHDT and CDR2 YNNKEL come from the germline V gene (reference sequence). The CDR3 is 16 amino acids. The V gene lost 0 bases and the J gene lost 3 bases, with 12 bases spanning the gap. CDR3 sequence (DNA): TGTGCCAGCAGCCAAGAAGGTGGCAGGGCCAATCAGCCCCAGCATTTT. Protein: CASSQEGGRANQPQHF.

This clonotype was counted ten times or more. The chain has TRBV12-3 or TRBV12-4 and TRBJ1-1, with 8 positions matching TRBD1. J gave up 6 bases and V 1 base, and 7 bases lay outside the gene matches. This CDR3 region has 15 residues. The CDR3 region has the DNA TGTGCCAGCAGTTTAGAATGGCAGGGGGCATCTGAAGCTTTCTTT. Translated: CASSLEWQGASEAFF.